This T cell receptor beta chain originates from a study of T cell clonotyping in hematopoietic cell transplantation. General study points: Few recipient clonotypes overlapped donors; over 95% were de novo at given depth. Higher Inverse Simpson Index values in graft donor and pretransplant recipient predicted broader posttransplant TCR diversity. Cells were unsorted, so CD4 and CD8 contributions were not separated.

On this clone: Its antigen remains unidentified.

V dropped 4 bases and J dropped 9 bases, with 10 bases sitting between them. The CDR3 loop spans 11 amino acids. Germline assignment: CDR1 MNHEY and CDR2 SMNVEV (reference sequence). Recipient blood drawn about 28 days pretransplant and days 30, 100, 180 after. Profiling relied on immunoSEQ multiplex PCR, and the TCRdb table lists in-frame clones only, not all of them. The sample yields some 29,000 clones, approximately 90% seen once. This TCR was recovered from a female patient aged 45 to 65 who had an allogeneic stem cell transplant from a related donor, so the T cells may come from the graft donor. Some clones in this sample may be carry-over from other donors' samples. J is TRBJ2-7 and V is TRBV27, with D possibly being TRBD1 or TRBD2 (5 bases each). The material was PBMCs, obtained 100 days after allogeneic stem cell transplant. In nucleotides, the CDR3 is TGTGCCAGCAGTTCCTTGGGACGGCAGTACTTC. Amino acids: CASSSLGRQYF.